These T cell receptor beta chains were read from a single sample in a study of molecular identifiers for immune sequencing clone quantification. MiXCR, run by TCRdb on the PCR reads, gives a single entry per CDR3 protein. The sample records about 70,000 distinct CDR3 sequences, less than 20% being singletons. The sequencing sample was made of naive CD8+ T cells from blood, with Jurkat cell RNA spiked in. These receptors were collected from a human donor in good health. Some libraries in this study had Jurkat cell RNA spiked in. Each CDR3 is given without its conserved first and last residue. Fields, in order: V gene, J gene, CDR3 protein.

>TRBV7-6|TRBJ2-1
ASSSGEAEYNEQF
>TRBV3-1|TRBJ2-5
ASSQGALANLQETQY
>TRBV5-5|TRBJ1-5
ASSPDFRGYNQPQH
>TRBV9|TRBJ2-1
ASSDYTYNEQF
>TRBV2|TRBJ2-7
ASSHTRDNYEQY
>TRBV7-6|TRBJ2-2
AGSLRPKDGTPGELF
>TRBV24-1|TRBJ2-1
ATSDLRQSGSYNEQF
>TRBV7-9|TRBJ2-7
ASSGDRIYEQY
>TRBV5-4|TRBJ2-1
ASSLEGADPSYNEQF
>TRBV5-6|TRBJ2-5
ASSWDEGGGETQY
>TRBV2|TRBJ2-1
ASSAGAGGYNEQS
>TRBV6-2/TRBV6-3|TRBJ2-3
ASIPPNTDTQY
>TRBV10-2|TRBJ2-3
ASSEGPSTDTQY
>TRBV30|TRBJ2-1
AWMPWGTSGRNNEQF
>TRBV5-4|TRBJ1-4
ASSLGAREKLF
>TRBV6-5|TRBJ2-2
ASSYGVATGEMF
>TRBV29-1|TRBJ2-7
SVEDWGRSYEQY
>TRBV7-9|TRBJ1-4
ASSLLADGEKLF
>TRBV27|TRBJ2-3
ASSLIRLAGSTDTQY
>TRBV6-2/TRBV6-3|TRBJ2-7
ASSREDYEQY
>TRBV4-3|TRBJ1-3
ASSQDNRAIYSGNTIY
>TRBV7-8|TRBJ1-1
ASSFPRADTEAF
>TRBV12-3/TRBV12-4|TRBJ1-5
ASSLRTGINQPQH
>TRBV11-3|TRBJ2-7
ASSPSRTSVYSYEQY
>TRBV4-2|TRBJ2-1
ASKSEALGEGEF
>TRBV29-1|TRBJ2-2
SVAESNTGELF
>TRBV7-8|TRBJ2-3
ASSLRLDNTDTQY
>TRBV4-3|TRBJ2-5
ASSQSRMSGETQY
>TRBV2|TRBJ2-7
ASSEEGGRTYEQY
>TRBV6-5|TRBJ2-1
ASTIVAGGSNEQF
>TRBV5-3|TRBJ2-1
ASSLFGTSGRRGYNEQF
>TRBV14|TRBJ2-3
ASSQRLAGADTQY
>TRBV6-5|TRBJ2-7
ASRGLAETYEQY
>TRBV12-3/TRBV12-4|TRBJ2-1
ASSPDISYNEQF
>TRBV7-4|TRBJ2-7
ASSFGRPASWGGDYEQY
>TRBV27|TRBJ1-4
ASSTGTRTNEKLF
>TRBV11-2|TRBJ2-3
ASSQEPGLAGVTDTQY
>TRBV7-9|TRBJ1-1
ASSSAGRGGTEAF
>TRBV6-6|TRBJ1-2
ASSYVKVDDHGYT
>TRBV7-6|TRBJ1-5
AGCYKFYSNQPQH
>TRBV20-1|TRBJ2-5
SARQPNLPQETQY
>TRBV4-3|TRBJ2-3
ASSQDLTSGNTDTQY
>TRBV4-1|TRBJ2-2
ATSQEGDGALGELF
>TRBV12-3/TRBV12-4|TRBJ2-2
ASSLGRWAGELF
>TRBV27|TRBJ2-1
ASSPRYDNEQF
>TRBV6-5|TRBJ1-5
ASSYSGGSNQPQH
>TRBV3-1|TRBJ2-7
ASSQIRTSGSYEQY
>TRBV24-1|TRBJ2-3
ATSDRDFTDTQY
>TRBV6-5|TRBJ2-5
ASSYRSSGGETQY
>TRBV5-6|TRBJ1-5
ASTTGRGQPQH
>TRBV4-3|TRBJ2-7
ASSRDRLRTSGYEQY
>TRBV7-8|TRBJ2-7
ASSLGRYEQY
>TRBV20-1|TRBJ2-7
SARLGLAQY
>TRBV27|TRBJ2-3
ASSFGLGGADTQY
>TRBV12-3/TRBV12-4|TRBJ2-7
ASSLLQGWPYEQY